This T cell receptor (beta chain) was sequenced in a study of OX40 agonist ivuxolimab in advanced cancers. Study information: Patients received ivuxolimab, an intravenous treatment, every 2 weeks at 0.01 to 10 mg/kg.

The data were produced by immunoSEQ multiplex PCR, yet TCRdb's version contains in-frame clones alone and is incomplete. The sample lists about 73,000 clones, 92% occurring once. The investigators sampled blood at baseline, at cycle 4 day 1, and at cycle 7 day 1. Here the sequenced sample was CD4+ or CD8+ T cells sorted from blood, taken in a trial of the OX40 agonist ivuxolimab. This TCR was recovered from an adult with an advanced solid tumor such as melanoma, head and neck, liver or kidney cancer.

The CDR3 is CASSGSHSTDTQYF. The CDR3 DNA reads as TGTGCCAGTAGTGGGTCCCATAGCACAGATACGCAGTATTTT. This chain uses TRBV19 with TRBJ2-3; no definite D call. The CDR3 totals 14 residues. CDR1 and CDR2 (germline): LNHDA, SQIVND (reference sequence). Trimming pared 5 bases from V and 0 bases from J, leaving 9 bases between.